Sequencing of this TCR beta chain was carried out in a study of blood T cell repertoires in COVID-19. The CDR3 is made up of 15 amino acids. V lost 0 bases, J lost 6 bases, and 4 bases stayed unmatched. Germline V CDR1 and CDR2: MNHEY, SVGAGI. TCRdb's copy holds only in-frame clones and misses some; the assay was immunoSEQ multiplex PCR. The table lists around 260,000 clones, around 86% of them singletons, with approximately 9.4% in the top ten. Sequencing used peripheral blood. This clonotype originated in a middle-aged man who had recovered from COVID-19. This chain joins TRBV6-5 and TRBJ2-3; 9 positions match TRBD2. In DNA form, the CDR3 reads TGTGCCAGCAGTTACTCACCGACTAGCGGTGATACGCAGTATTTT. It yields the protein CASSYSPTSGDTQYF.